This TCR beta chain came from a study of OX40 agonist ivuxolimab in advanced cancers. Study-level information: 40% to 50% of patients had received prior checkpoint inhibitor therapy.

Study results and limitations: Undetermined was the antigen specificity of the expanded peripheral T cells.

Profiling relied on immunoSEQ multiplex PCR, and the TCRdb table lists in-frame clones only, not all of them. Found here are 35,000 or so clones, 76% of them singletons; the top ten hold 20% to 25%. Peripheral blood came from all dose cohorts at three timepoints. The V gene lost 8 bases and the J gene lost 4 bases, with 11 bases spanning the gap. This CDR3 contains 13 residues. CDR1 is SEHNR and CDR2 is FQNEAQ in the germline V gene (reference sequence). Points on this clone: As yet, its antigen is unknown.

This material consisted of CD4+ or CD8+ T cells sorted from blood, taken in a trial of the OX40 agonist ivuxolimab. The chain carries TRBV7-9 and TRBJ1-4; D unresolved. This TCR was sampled from an adult with an advanced solid tumor such as melanoma, head and neck, liver or kidney cancer. The CDR3, as DNA: TGTGCCAGCGTGGCAGATAGTAATGAAAAACTGTTTTTT. As protein: CASVADSNEKLFF. Filled out from reference TRBV7-9 and TRBJ1-4, the complete variable domain reads DTGVSQNPRHKITKRGQNVTFRCDPISEHNRLYWYRQTLGQGPEFLTYFQNEAQLEKSRLLSDRFSAERPKGSFSTLEIQRTEQGDSAMYLCASVADSNEKLFFGSGTQLSVL.